The 30 T cell receptor beta chains presented below share a single source sample, sequenced in a study of CD8+CD57+ T cells in acquired aplastic anemia. Patients sequenced had flow cytometry evidence of CD8+CD57+ cell expansion. Genomic DNA provided the template from which TCR beta VDJ and CDR3 profiles were obtained. TCRdb processed the reads anew with MiXCR; each CDR3 protein has one entry. The data contain 400,000 to 600,000 distinct CDR3 sequences, around a third of them singletons. The sequencing sample was made of sorted CD4+, CD8+, or CD8+CD57+ T cells (not recorded which) from PBMCs. Receptors originate from a human donor with aplastic anemia.

In its sample, this clonotype was seen many times. V usage is TRBV12-3 or TRBV12-4 and J usage is TRBJ2-5; a weak D match, TRBD1 (6 bases). CDR3 length: 13 residues. V lost 5 bases, J lost 2 bases, and 9 bases lay in between. CDR3 sequence: CASSPQGQETQYF. The CDR3 nucleotides are TGTGCCAGCAGTCCACAGGGACAAGAGACCCAGTACTTC.

CDR3 coding DNA: TGTGCCAGCAGTCACCAGACACCGACCTCTGGAAACACCATATATTTT. Its protein is CASSHQTPTSGNTIYF. The chain combines TRBV25-1 with TRBJ1-3; D remains ambiguous. The germline CDR1 and CDR2 sequences are MGHDK and SYGVNS. There are 16 residues in the CDR3. Trimming took off 5 bases at V and 0 bases at J, with 14 bases between the two ends. The full variable domain, with the rest looked up from reference TRBV25-1 and TRBJ1-3, is EADIYQTPRYLVIGTGKKITLECSQTMGHDKMYWYQQDPGMELHLIHYSYGVNSTEKGDLSSESTVSRIRTEHFPLTLESARPSHTSQYLCASSHQTPTSGNTIYFGEGSWLTVV.

There are a few counts of this clonotype. The CDR3 reads CAISAAGYNSPLHF. In DNA, the CDR3 is TGTGCCATCAGTGCGGCAGGTTATAATTCACCCCTCCACTTT. The V call is TRBV10-3, the J call TRBJ1-6; D uncertain. Trimming took 4 bases from V and 4 from J, leaving 8 bases between them. Germline V lookup: CDR1 ENHRY, CDR2 SYGVKD. The CDR3 runs 14 residues.

This clonotype has at least ten counts. The V gene is TRBV20-1, the J gene TRBJ1-3; D remains unclear. CDR1 and CDR2 (germline): DFQATT, SNEGSKA (reference sequence). Trimming took 4 bases from V and 0 from J, leaving 7 bases between them. The length of the CDR3 is 13 residues. This CDR3 reads CSAMVLSGNTIYF. The DNA for the CDR3 is TGCAGTGCTATGGTGCTCTCTGGAAACACCATATATTTT.

Points on this clonotype: Just one base apart from a much larger clone, this may be a read error. This sequence joins TRBV2 and TRBJ2-3, with D possibly being TRBD1 (6 bases). CDR1 and CDR2 (germline): SNHLY, FYNNEI. The CDR3 spans 14 residues. V was trimmed by 9 bases and J by 0 bases, leaving 13 bases between them. In DNA form, the CDR3 reads TGTGCCAGTATCCCCAGGGGTAGCACAGATACGCAGTATTTT. Its protein product is CASIPRGSTDTQYF.

The chain uses TRBV6-1 and TRBJ1-5; possibly TRBD1 for D (6 bases). The germline V gene encodes CDR1 MNHNS and CDR2 SASEGT. CDR3 length: 15 residues. Trimming removed 6 bases from V and 3 bases from J, with 15 bases in between. The CDR3 DNA follows: TGTGCCAGCAGCGGCGAGGGGGGCCCCAATCAGCCCCAGCATTTT. This gives the protein CASSGEGGPNQPQHF.

In its sample, this clonotype was seen many times. This chain connects TRBV20-1 to TRBJ2-3; TRBD2 might be the D (5 bases). The length of the CDR3 is 13 residues. From germline, CDR1 is DFQATT and CDR2 SNEGSKA (reference sequence). V lost 4 bases and J 7 bases, leaving 15 bases between the germline ends. The CDR3 sequence: CSAIASAKNTQYF. The CDR3 DNA sequence: TGCAGTGCTATAGCGTCCGCTAAGAATACGCAGTATTTT.

As concerns this clonotype: A much larger clone is a single base away; this may be a read error. Here the CDR3 omits its conserved ending phenylalanine or tryptophan, so a read error is the likely source. This chain uses TRBV5-1 with TRBJ2-7; D might be TRBD1 or TRBD2, each matching 8 bases. Trimming took 4 bases from V and 5 from J, leaving 25 bases between them. Germline CDR1 and CDR2: SGHRS and YFSETQ. CDR3 size: 17 residues. The CDR3 nucleotides are TGCGCCAGCAGCACCGGGAGGGGACAGGAGATGGCCCACGAGCAGTACTCC. It encodes CASSTGRGQEMAHEQYS.

J is TRBJ1-3 and V is TRBV29-1; maybe TRBD1 (5 bases). The CDR3 spans 15 residues. Germline CDR1 and CDR2: SQVTM and ANQGSEA. Trimming removed 4 bases from V and 0 bases from J, with 13 bases in between. The CDR3 region is CSVVVQARSGNTIYF. The CDR3 coding sequence is TGCAGCGTTGTGGTACAGGCTCGCTCTGGAAACACCATATATTTT.

This clonotype was seen only a few times. The chain recombines TRBV5-8 with TRBJ2-1, with 11 bases matching TRBD2. The CDR3 is made up of 14 amino acids. Germline assignment: CDR1 SGHTS and CDR2 YDEGEE. V shed 5 bases and J 9 bases; nucleotides not matched to a gene: 7. CDR3 nucleotides: TGTGCCAGCAGGCCCTCTAGCGGGAGGACTGAGCAGTTCTTC. Translation: CASRPSSGRTEQFF.

This clonotype was observed many times. The V and J genes are TRBV20-1 and TRBJ2-7; TRBD2 aligns across 7 bases. This CDR3 comprises 11 residues. The V gene's germline CDR1 is DFQATT and CDR2 SNEGSKA (reference sequence). CDR3 sequence (DNA): TGCAGCCGGGACTACCGTTACGAGCAGTACTTC. It codes for CSRDYRYEQYF.

This clonotype was found many times. V gene TRBV10-3 combines with J gene TRBJ1-3; a possible D gene is TRBD1 (5 bases). With 10 bases removed from V and 4 bases from J, the gap between germline ends came to 14 bases. The CDR3 totals 13 residues. Germline CDR1 and CDR2: ENHRY and SYGVKD. Here the CDR3 reads CASRRGEGNTIYF. CDR3 DNA sequence: TGTGCCAGTCGGAGAGGGGAAGGAAACACCATATATTTT.

This clonotype was detected once. Because the CDR3's place on the DNA is in doubt, the DNA is left out and the CDR3 is given as listed by TCRdb. J is TRBJ2-2 and V is TRBV4-1. The CDR3 totals 18 residues, both ends included. From germline, CDR1 is MGHRA and CDR2 YSYEKL. The CDR3 loop is CASSLHADLSLRAGELFF.

Regarding this clonotype: The conserved final phenylalanine or tryptophan is absent from the CDR3, which likely points to a read error. The DNA is omitted, as the CDR3 cannot be located on it reliably, and the CDR3 follows TCRdb's listing. V and J are TRBV10-3 and TRBJ1-3. The CDR3 has 10 residues if both end residues are counted. Germline CDR1 reads ENHRY; CDR2 reads SYGVKD. CDR3 in amino acids: CAISERVGNT.

The genes are TRBV6-1 and TRBJ1-3, with D tentatively TRBD1 (6 bases). Germline CDR1 and CDR2: MNHNS and SASEGT. The CDR3 loop spans 14 amino acids. V lost 6 bases to trimming and J lost 1 base, with 10 bases between them. The CDR3 sequence: CASRGAGSGNTIYF. The CDR3 nucleotides read TGTGCCAGCAGGGGGGCAGGGTCTGGAAACACCATATATTTT.

The chain recombines TRBV11-1 with TRBJ2-3, with TRBD2 matching over 12 bases. The trim removed 5 bases at V and 7 bases at J, leaving 7 bases unmatched. The V gene's germline CDR1 is SGHAT and CDR2 FQDESV (reference sequence). The CDR3 is made up of 15 amino acids. The CDR3 region has the DNA TGTGCCAGCAGCGCCCGACTAGCGGGAGAACATACGCAGTATTTT. This codes for CASSARLAGEHTQYF.

There are many counts of this clonotype. This chain connects TRBV7-8 to TRBJ1-5; D is undetermined. Trimming left V 1 base short and J 7 bases short, with 11 bases between. Germline assignment: CDR1 SGHVS and CDR2 FQNEAQ. The CDR3 consists of 14 residues. This CDR3 is CASSLETARQPQHF. The CDR3 DNA reads as TGTGCCAGCAGCTTAGAGACCGCCCGACAGCCCCAGCATTTT.

The chain is built from TRBV6-1 and TRBJ1-6; D gene ambiguous. Germline loops: CDR1 MNHNS, CDR2 SASEGT. This CDR3 has 15 amino acids. Trimming left V 6 bases short and J 8 bases short, with 17 bases between. DNA for the CDR3: TGTGCCAGCAGCCGGGGTACGGCAGCGGATTCACCCCTCCACTTT. This encodes CASSRGTAADSPLHF.

This chain uses TRBV5-1 with TRBJ2-1; the D is unclear. Germline values: CDR1 SGHRS, CDR2 YFSETQ. V shed 4 bases and J shed 8 bases, with 19 bases lying between them. This CDR3 has 15 residues. In DNA, the CDR3 is TGCGCCAGCAGCACCGTGGACCCCTCCTCCGATGAGCAGTTCTTC. Its protein product is CASSTVDPSSDEQFF.

The rearrangement uses TRBV12-3 or TRBV12-4 and TRBJ1-1; 7 bases fit TRBD1. CDR3 size: 15 residues. Germline trimming cut 8 bases from V and 3 bases from J; bases unmatched to any gene: 12. CDR3 bases: TGTGCCAGCGGAAAGGGGGCAGGGTTGGACACTGAAGCTTTCTTT. This gives the protein CASGKGAGLDTEAFF.

This clonotype was observed at least ten times. An end of the junction does not agree with germline; a read error may underlie this. This sequence joins TRBV6-1 and TRBJ1-3; D unclear. The CDR3 covers 12 residues. Germline CDR1 and CDR2: MNHNS and SASEGT. CDR3 in DNA: TGTGCCAGCACTGAACCTGGAAACACCATATATTTT. Its translation: CASTEPGNTIYF.

This clonotype has a handful of counts. The chain combines TRBV20-1 with TRBJ1-4; the D is unclear. The CDR3 runs 13 residues. V dropped 5 bases and J dropped 8 bases, with 15 bases sitting between them. Germline V lookup: CDR1 DFQATT, CDR2 SNEGSKA (reference sequence). The CDR3 region is CSAFQDLTEKLFF. The CDR3 coding sequence is TGCAGTGCTTTCCAGGATTTAACGGAAAAACTGTTTTTT.

There are many counts of this clonotype. A junction boundary mismatches the germline segment, possibly from a read error. The chain uses TRBV7-7 and TRBJ2-7, with unresolved D. Germline V gene sequence: CDR1 SSHAT, CDR2 FNYEAQ (reference sequence). This CDR3 has 16 residues. The CDR3 coding sequence is TGTGCTAGCAGCTTAGAATCGAGGAAGCGCGCCTACGAGCAGTACTTC. It specifies CASSLESRKRAYEQYF. Full variable domain (missing parts from reference TRBV7-7 and TRBJ2-7): GAGVSQSPRYKVTKRGQDVTLRCDPISSHATLYWYQQALGQGPEFLTYFNYEAQPDKSGLPSDRFSAERPEGSISTLTIQRTEQRDSAMYRCASSLESRKRAYEQYFGPGTRLTVT.

This clonotype appeared once. The rearrangement links TRBV19 to TRBJ2-3; TRBD1 matches 7 bases. The V gene end was trimmed by 7 bases and the J gene end by 6 bases; junction bases not matched to a gene: 7. This CDR3 region has 13 residues. Germline loops: CDR1 LNHDA, CDR2 SQIVND (reference sequence). The CDR3 bases are TGTGCCAGTACTAGGGACAGTGATGATACGCAGTATTTT. Protein: CASTRDSDDTQYF.

V and J are TRBV20-1 and TRBJ2-2, with a possible D match to TRBD1 (5 bases). Trimming removed 6 bases at V and 4 bases at J, with 9 bases between. The germline V gene has CDR1 DFQATT and CDR2 SNEGSKA (reference sequence). The CDR3 contains 12 residues. The CDR3 sequence: CSAYRTTGELFF. CDR3 in DNA: TGCAGTGCATACAGGACCACCGGGGAGCTGTTTTTT.

This chain connects TRBV27 to TRBJ1-5; D is perhaps TRBD1 (6 bases). The CDR3 has 13 residues. CDR1 and CDR2 from the germline V gene are MNHEY and SMNVEV (reference sequence). Trimming stripped 3 bases from V and 6 bases from J, with 9 bases between. DNA of the CDR3: TGTGCCAGCAGTTTCACAGGGAGTCAGCCCCAGCATTTT. It translates to CASSFTGSQPQHF.

This clonotype was counted a few times. A junction boundary mismatches the germline segment, possibly from a read error. The chain has TRBV20-1 and TRBJ2-7; possibly TRBD1 or TRBD2 for D (6 bases each). From germline, CDR1 is DFQATT and CDR2 SNEGSKA (reference sequence). The CDR3 length is 15 residues. The CDR3 nucleotides are TGCGGTGCTAGAGGGGGTGCTAGCGCCGACTACGAGCAGTACTTC. As protein: CGARGGASADYEQYF.

The chain has TRBV5-1 and TRBJ1-4; D gene ambiguous. The CDR3 covers 15 residues. Looked up from germline, CDR1 is SGHRS and CDR2 is YFSETQ. Trimming stripped 0 bases from V and 6 bases from J, with 12 bases between. CDR3 sequence reads: CASSLAARSDEKLFF. DNA for the CDR3: TGCGCCAGCAGCTTGGCCGCGAGGAGTGATGAAAAACTGTTTTTT. Full variable domain (rest looked up from reference TRBV5-1 and TRBJ1-4): KAGVTQTPRYLIKTRGQQVTLSCSPISGHRSVSWYQQTPGQGLQFLFEYFSETQRNKGNFPGRFSGRQFSNSRSEMNVSTLELGDSALYLCASSLAARSDEKLFFGSGTQLSVL.

V gene TRBV10-2 combines with J gene TRBJ1-5, with 8 nucleotides matching TRBD1. The CDR3 is made up of 15 amino acids. Germline V CDR1 and CDR2: WSHSY, SAAADI. V dropped 2 bases and J dropped 7; count of bases not matched to a gene: 7. In DNA, the CDR3 is TGCGCCAGCAGTGAGGGTACAGGGGGAGGCCAGCCCCAGCATTTT. Translation gives CASSEGTGGGQPQHF.

This clonotype has ten or more counts. This rearrangement joins TRBV25-1 to TRBJ1-5, with D unclear. Germline loops: CDR1 MGHDK, CDR2 SYGVNS. The CDR3 runs 13 residues. Trimming cost V 4 bases and J 4 bases, with 8 bases left between them. The CDR3 spells CASSGLGNQPQHF. The DNA for the CDR3 is TGTGCCAGCAGTGGATTAGGGAATCAGCCCCAGCATTTT.